The entry below gives a single T cell receptor beta chain sequence along with its context. The sample belongs to a study of blood T cell repertoires in COVID-19. Turning to the study itself: Italy, Spain and the United States were the sources of the convalescent and acute COVID-19 samples. PBMCs, B-cell-depleted T cells, or T cells provided the cDNA or gDNA that made up the material.

Per the study methods: From reference gene primer amplification, estimates of nucleated cell counts were derived. Measured with immunoSEQ multiplex PCR; TCRdb has only the in-frame clones, and not every one. V and J calls and clone size follow that table, whereas D and trimming were derived from the DNA. The sample includes 85,000 to 130,000 clones, around 85% of them seen just once. The trim removed 1 base at V and 7 bases at J, leaving 9 bases unmatched. Germline V CDR1 and CDR2: SGHTA, FQGTGA. The CDR3 contains 15 residues. Sequenced input: peripheral blood. This sequence originates from a woman older than 75 with active or convalescent COVID-19. This chain joins TRBV7-3 and TRBJ2-7, with 8 bases that match TRBD2. DNA of the CDR3: TGTGCCAGCAGCTTAATGGGCGGGAGGAACAGGGAGCAGTACTTC. Translating it yields CASSLMGGRNREQYF.